This T cell receptor beta chain was retrieved from a study of blood T cell repertoires in COVID-19. Overall study context: Whether acute or convalescent, the COVID-19 samples came from the United States, Italy and Spain. Sources were T cells, B-cell-depleted T cells, or PBMCs; the material itself was cDNA or gDNA.

In the authors' methods: Using reference gene primer amplification, nucleated cell counts were estimated. Sequencing was performed with immunoSEQ multiplex PCR; in TCRdb, only in-frame clones are kept and a portion is missing. The DNA gave D and trimming, while V, J and clone size come from that table. The table shows 130,000 or so clones, with over 80% occurring only once. The material sequenced was peripheral blood. This TCR came from a man aged 45-60 years with active COVID-19.

The CDR3 DNA reads TGTGCCAGTAGTATAGTTTGGGACAGGGGGCGGCGCACAGATACGCAGTATTTT. Amino acid sequence: CASSIVWDRGRRTDTQYF. The chain links TRBV19 to TRBJ2-3, with 12 bases matching TRBD1. The CDR3 is 18 residues long. The germline V gene has CDR1 LNHDA and CDR2 SQIVND (reference sequence). V shed 1 base, J shed 1 base, and the junction held 6 bases outside the gene matches.